The 12 T cell receptor beta chains presented below share a single source sample, sequenced in a study of post-analysis software for immune sequencing data. Their recognized antigens are unknown. Study-level results: Patients had higher frequencies than controls of about 5 TRBV segments, including TRBV5-6, TRBV5-1 and TRBV20-1.

Incorporated into the TCR beta cDNA libraries were unique molecular identifiers, which served to reduce PCR and sequencing biases. TCRdb ran MiXCR on the PCR reads and lists one entry per CDR3 protein. The table records about 400,000 distinct CDR3 sequences, about a third of them present only once. Sequencing was carried out using blood. Source of these receptors: a girl between 10 and 17 years old with multiple sclerosis.

On this clonotype itself: This may come from a read error, since a much larger clone is one base off. The chain carries TRBV4-2 and TRBJ2-5; 9 bases are a match to TRBD1. Looked up from germline, CDR1 is LGHNA and CDR2 is YNFKEQ. This CDR3 has 15 residues. V lost 4 bases to trimming and J lost 11 bases; unmatched junction nucleotides: 14. The CDR3 bases are TGTGCCAGCAGCCCCTGGACAGGGGTAAGCAATGAGCAGTACTTC. This translates into CASSPWTGVSNEQYF.

The rearrangement links TRBV4-3 to TRBJ1-1; 10 bases map to TRBD1. This CDR3 region has 17 residues. Germline V gene data show CDR1 as LGHNA and CDR2 as YSLEER. Trimming at V came to 2 bases and at J to 8 bases, leaving 14 bases not matched to a gene. CDR3 protein: CASSQPRDRGGMSEAFF. The CDR3 DNA reads TGCGCCAGCAGCCAACCCCGGGACAGGGGAGGAATGAGCGAAGCTTTCTTT.

This clonotype occurred a few times. The rearrangement uses TRBV4-2 and TRBJ1-1; 7 positions agree with TRBD1. There are 15 residues in the CDR3. Germline CDR1 and CDR2: LGHNA and YNFKEQ. Trimming at V came to 1 base and at J to 2 bases, leaving 4 bases not matched to a gene. The CDR3 bases are TGTGCCAGCAGCCAAGTAGACAGGGATAACACTGAAGCTTTCTTT. It yields the protein CASSQVDRDNTEAFF.

The chain combines TRBV12-3 or TRBV12-4 with TRBJ2-1; D uncertain. The V gene lost 3 bases and the J gene lost 0 bases, with 12 bases spanning the gap. The length of the CDR3 is 16 residues. The CDR3 reads CASSFGPFSSYNEQFF. The CDR3 region has the DNA TGTGCCAGCAGTTTCGGTCCCTTCAGCTCCTACAATGAGCAGTTCTTC.

The chain joins TRBV27 to TRBJ2-5; D is possibly TRBD2 (5 bases). The V end was cut by 6 bases, the J end by 11 bases, with 13 bases between. Germline lookup yields CDR1 MNHEY and CDR2 SMNVEV (reference sequence). This CDR3 has 11 residues. The CDR3 loop is CASRGGIGQYF. The CDR3 nucleotides are TGTGCCAGCAGAGGAGGTATAGGGCAGTACTTC.

In its sample, this clonotype was seen a few times. This CDR3 reads CASSQVRGRGSEKLFF. In nucleotides, the CDR3 is TGTGCCAGCAGCCAAGTACGGGGGAGAGGGTCAGAAAAACTGTTTTTT. V gene TRBV4-2 combines with J gene TRBJ1-4; D is possibly TRBD1 (5 bases). Trimming removed 1 base from V and 8 bases from J, with 17 bases in between. The CDR3 totals 16 residues. CDR1 is LGHNA and CDR2 is YNFKEQ in the germline V gene.

The rearrangement joins TRBV30 to TRBJ1-5; maybe TRBD1 (5 bases). CDR3 size: 13 residues. Germline lookup yields CDR1 GTSNPN and CDR2 SVGIG (reference sequence). Trimming cost V 5 bases and J 1 base, with 9 bases left between them. CDR3 protein: CAWGGGSNQPQHF. CDR3 in DNA: TGTGCCTGGGGGGGAGGGAGCAATCAGCCCCAGCATTTT.

V usage is TRBV3-1 and J usage is TRBJ1-2; D is uncertain. The CDR3 is 12 amino acids. The V gene lost 10 bases and the J gene lost 0 bases, with 9 bases spanning the gap. Germline-derived CDR1 and CDR2 are LGHDT and YNNKEL (reference sequence). DNA of the CDR3: TGTGCCACTGCTGATACTAACTATGGCTACACCTTC. It specifies CATADTNYGYTF.

This clonotype was found a few times. The rearrangement uses TRBV29-1 and TRBJ2-1; D is undetermined. This CDR3 contains 12 residues. V dropped 4 bases and J dropped 6 bases, with 10 bases sitting between them. The germline gives CDR1 SQVTM, CDR2 ANQGSEA. The CDR3 DNA follows: TGCAGCGTTGCTCGGAGTCGCAATGAGCAGTTCTTC. This translates into CSVARSRNEQFF.

The rearrangement links TRBV10-3 to TRBJ2-7; TRBD2 might be the D (6 bases). The CDR3 is 14 amino acids. V gave up 5 bases and J gave up 0 bases, with 11 bases separating them. Germline loops: CDR1 ENHRY, CDR2 SYGVKD. The CDR3 protein is CAISSNGGSYEQYF. The CDR3 nucleotides are TGTGCCATCAGTTCTAACGGGGGCTCCTACGAGCAGTACTTC.

This clonotype was observed a few times. The chain is built from TRBV7-2 and TRBJ2-7; TRBD1 matches 7 bases. The V gene's germline CDR1 is SGHTA and CDR2 FQGNSA. V was pared by 1 base and J by 2 bases, with 5 bases of the junction left unmatched. This CDR3 is built from 15 residues. DNA of the CDR3: TGTGCCAGCAGCTTAGACCCGGGACAGACCTACGAGCAGTACTTC. Amino acid sequence: CASSLDPGQTYEQYF.

The chain couples TRBV28 to TRBJ1-2; D is possibly TRBD1 (6 bases). Germline V gene lookup returns CDR1 MDHEN and CDR2 SYDVKM. The CDR3 is 14 amino acids. Trimming removed 4 bases from V and 9 bases from J, with 18 bases in between. In nucleotides, the CDR3 is TGTGCCAGCAGTTCCTACAGGGACCCCGGTCGCTACACCTTC. Translation: CASSSYRDPGRYTF.